The clone carrying this TCR beta chain was counted once. Antigen specificity is unknown. The assay was immunoSEQ multiplex PCR, and TCRdb's table has in-frame clones only and misses some. The table shows approximately 31,000 clones, with 84% occurring only once. Germline V gene data show CDR1 as MDHEN and CDR2 as SYDVKM. The CDR3 is 15 amino acids. The trim removed 8 bases at V and 4 bases at J, leaving 11 bases unmatched. These data come from a study of lymphopenia after photon versus proton radiotherapy. General study findings and limits: After lymphocyte nadir, photon-treated repertoires showed oligoclonal expansion, especially CD8+ Temra. Proton therapy kept repertoires fairly stable, unlike photons, which gained effector/memory cells. Authors raise, but do not show, better survival with proton therapy. Larger post-nadir TCR diversity loss correlated inversely with survival in deceased patients.

J is TRBJ1-2 and V is TRBV28, with 9 positions matching TRBD1. The sample consisted of peripheral blood, taken from a patient treated with proton-based radiotherapy. This clonotype was obtained from a woman in her 70s with pancreatic cancer. The CDR3 loop reads CASQGGDRDSYGYTF. CDR3 coding DNA: TGTGCCAGCCAGGGAGGGGACAGGGATAGCTATGGCTACACCTTC.